Sequencing of this T cell receptor (beta chain) was carried out in a study of CD8+ T cells in alopecia areata. Study details: Treated patients received oral tofacitinib, 5 to 10 mg twice daily.

This sample's treatment: oral pan-JAK inhibitor, 5-10 mg twice daily. V was trimmed by 4 bases and J by 4 bases, leaving 4 bases between them. CDR1 SQVTM and CDR2 ANQGSEA come from the germline V gene. The CDR3 length is 10 residues. In each case, RNA was isolated and then reverse transcribed into cDNA as the sequencing template. Data came from immunoSEQ multiplex PCR; TCRdb stores just in-frame clones and leaves some out. Of over 80,000 clones in the sample, 44% were seen once. Only a few counts were recorded for this clone. The sample carries other DNA sequences with the same CDR3. The material sequenced was CD8+ T cells sorted from blood, taken at week 24, from a patient treated with tofacitinib. This clonotype was sampled from a human donor with alopecia areata. V usage is TRBV29-1 and J usage is TRBJ2-5; D call uncertain. This chain's CDR3 is CSVGGETQYF. DNA of the CDR3: TGCAGCGTTGGGGGAGAGACCCAGTACTTC.